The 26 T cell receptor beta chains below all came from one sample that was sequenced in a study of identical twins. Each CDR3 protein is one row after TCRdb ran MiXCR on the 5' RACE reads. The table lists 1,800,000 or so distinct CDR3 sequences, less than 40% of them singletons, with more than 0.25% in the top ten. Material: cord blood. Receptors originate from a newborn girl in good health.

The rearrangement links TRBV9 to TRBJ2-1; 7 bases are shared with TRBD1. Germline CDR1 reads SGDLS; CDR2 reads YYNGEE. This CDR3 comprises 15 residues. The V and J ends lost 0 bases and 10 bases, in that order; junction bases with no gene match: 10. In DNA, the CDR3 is TGTGCCAGCAGCGTAGAACCAACAGGGGCAGGAGAGCAGTTCTTC. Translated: CASSVEPTGAGEQFF.

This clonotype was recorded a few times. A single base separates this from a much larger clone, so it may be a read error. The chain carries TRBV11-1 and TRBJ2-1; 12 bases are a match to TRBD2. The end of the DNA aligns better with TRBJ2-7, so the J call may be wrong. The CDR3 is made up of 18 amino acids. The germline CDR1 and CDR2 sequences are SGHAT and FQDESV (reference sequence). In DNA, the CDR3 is TGTGCCAGCAGCTTAGGGCTAGCGGGAGGGAGCTCCTACAATGAGCAGTACTTC. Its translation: CASSLGLAGGSSYNEQYF.

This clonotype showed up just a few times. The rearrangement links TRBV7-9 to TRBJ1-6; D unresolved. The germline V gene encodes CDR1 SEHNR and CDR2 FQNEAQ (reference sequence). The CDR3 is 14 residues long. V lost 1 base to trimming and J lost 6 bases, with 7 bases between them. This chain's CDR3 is CASSLGSVNSPLHF. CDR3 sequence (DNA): TGTGCCAGCAGCTTAGGGTCCGTTAATTCACCCCTCCACTTT.

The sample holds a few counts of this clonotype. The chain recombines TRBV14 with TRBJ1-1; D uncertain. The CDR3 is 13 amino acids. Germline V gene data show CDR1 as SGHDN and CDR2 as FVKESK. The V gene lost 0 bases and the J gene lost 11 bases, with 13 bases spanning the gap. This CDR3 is CASSQDHVGEAFF. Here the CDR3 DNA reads TGTGCCAGCAGCCAAGATCACGTAGGAGAGGCTTTCTTT.

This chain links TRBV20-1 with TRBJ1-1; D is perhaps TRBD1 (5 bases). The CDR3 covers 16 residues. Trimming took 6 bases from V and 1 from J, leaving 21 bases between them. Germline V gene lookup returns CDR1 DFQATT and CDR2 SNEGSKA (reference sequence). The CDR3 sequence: CSAGGLIRVGNTEAFF. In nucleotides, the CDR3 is TGCAGTGCCGGAGGGTTGATCAGGGTGGGGAACACTGAAGCTTTCTTT.

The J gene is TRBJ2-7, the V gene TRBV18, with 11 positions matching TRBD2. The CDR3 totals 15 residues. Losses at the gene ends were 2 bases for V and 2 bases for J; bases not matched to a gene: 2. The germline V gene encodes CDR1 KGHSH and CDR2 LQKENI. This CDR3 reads CASSPVAGGTYEQYF. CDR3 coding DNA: TGTGCCAGCTCACCAGTAGCGGGAGGGACCTACGAGCAGTACTTC.

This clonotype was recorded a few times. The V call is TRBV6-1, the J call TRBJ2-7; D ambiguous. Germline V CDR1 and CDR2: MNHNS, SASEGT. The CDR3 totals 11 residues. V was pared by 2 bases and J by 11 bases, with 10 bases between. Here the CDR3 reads CASSERSLEYF. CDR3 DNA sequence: TGTGCCAGCAGTGAAAGGTCCCTGGAGTACTTC.

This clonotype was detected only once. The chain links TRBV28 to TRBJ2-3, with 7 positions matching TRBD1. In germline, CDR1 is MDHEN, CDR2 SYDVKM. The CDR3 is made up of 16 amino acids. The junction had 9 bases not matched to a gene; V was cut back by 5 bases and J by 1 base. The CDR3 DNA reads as TGTGCCAGCAGTCCACCCAGGGGGACCCGCACAGATACGCAGTATTTT. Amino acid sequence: CASSPPRGTRTDTQYF.

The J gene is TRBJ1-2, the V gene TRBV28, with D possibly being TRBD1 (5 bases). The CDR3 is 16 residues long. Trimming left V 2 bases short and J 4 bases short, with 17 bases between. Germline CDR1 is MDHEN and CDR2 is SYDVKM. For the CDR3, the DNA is TGTGCCAGCAGTTTAGAGGGGCCGCCTGGCCTCTATGGCTACACCTTC. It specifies CASSLEGPPGLYGYTF.

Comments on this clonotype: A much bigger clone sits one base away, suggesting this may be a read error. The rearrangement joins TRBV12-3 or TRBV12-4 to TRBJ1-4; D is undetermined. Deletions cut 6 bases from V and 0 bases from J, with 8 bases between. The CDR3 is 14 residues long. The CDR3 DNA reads TGTGCCAGCAGGCCGACAACAACTAATGAAAAACTGTTTTTT. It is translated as CASRPTTTNEKLFF.

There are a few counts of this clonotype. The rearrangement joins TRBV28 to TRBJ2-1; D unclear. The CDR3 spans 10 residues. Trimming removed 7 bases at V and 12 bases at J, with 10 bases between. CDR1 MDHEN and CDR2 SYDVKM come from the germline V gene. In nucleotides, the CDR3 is TGTGCCAGCAAGGGCGTCGGGCAGTTCTTC. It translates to CASKGVGQFF.

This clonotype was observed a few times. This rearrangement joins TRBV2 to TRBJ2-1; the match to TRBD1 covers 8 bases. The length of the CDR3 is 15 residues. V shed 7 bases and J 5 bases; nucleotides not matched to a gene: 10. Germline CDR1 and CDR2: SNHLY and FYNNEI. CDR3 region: CASIYGQGSNNEQFF. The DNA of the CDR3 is TGTGCCAGCATCTACGGACAGGGAAGTAACAATGAGCAGTTCTTC.

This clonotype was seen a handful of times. CDR3 in DNA: TGTGCCAGCAGCCAAGACTTGGTGCGACTTCGAGGCACTGAAGCTTTCTTT. Its protein is CASSQDLVRLRGTEAFF. The V call is TRBV4-2, the J call TRBJ1-1; D is unresolved. Germline values: CDR1 LGHNA, CDR2 YNFKEQ. The CDR3 is made up of 17 amino acids. Trimming left V 0 bases short and J 4 bases short, with 18 bases between.

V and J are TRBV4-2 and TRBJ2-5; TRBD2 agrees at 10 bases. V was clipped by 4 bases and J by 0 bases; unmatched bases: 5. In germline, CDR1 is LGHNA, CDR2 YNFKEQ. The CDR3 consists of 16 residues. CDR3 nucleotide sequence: TGTGCCAGCAGCCCTCTAGCGGGAGCCTACCAAGAGACCCAGTACTTC. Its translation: CASSPLAGAYQETQYF.

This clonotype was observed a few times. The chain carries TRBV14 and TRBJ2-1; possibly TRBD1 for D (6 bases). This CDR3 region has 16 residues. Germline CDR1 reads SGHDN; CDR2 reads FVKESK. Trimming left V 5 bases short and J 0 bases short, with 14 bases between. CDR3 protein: CASSIIGQSSYNEQFF. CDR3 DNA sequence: TGTGCCAGCAGCATAATCGGACAGTCCTCCTACAATGAGCAGTTCTTC.

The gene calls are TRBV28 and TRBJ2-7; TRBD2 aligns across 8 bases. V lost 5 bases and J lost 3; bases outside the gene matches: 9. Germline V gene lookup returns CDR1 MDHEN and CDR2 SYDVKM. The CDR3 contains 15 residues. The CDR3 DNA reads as TGTGCCAGCAGTGCGTCGGTAGCGGGGCTCTACGAGCAGTACTTC. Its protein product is CASSASVAGLYEQYF.

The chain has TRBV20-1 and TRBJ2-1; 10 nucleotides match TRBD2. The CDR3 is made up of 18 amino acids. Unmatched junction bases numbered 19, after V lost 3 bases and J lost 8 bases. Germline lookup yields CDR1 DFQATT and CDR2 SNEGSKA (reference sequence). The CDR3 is CSASVSGLASPGWDEQFF. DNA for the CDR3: TGCAGTGCTAGTGTATCGGGACTAGCGTCCCCCGGGTGGGATGAGCAGTTCTTC.

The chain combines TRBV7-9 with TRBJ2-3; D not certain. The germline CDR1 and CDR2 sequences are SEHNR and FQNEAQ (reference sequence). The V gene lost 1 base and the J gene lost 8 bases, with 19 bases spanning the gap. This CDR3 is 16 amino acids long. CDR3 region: CASSLVGWSILSTQYF. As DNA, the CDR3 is TGTGCCAGCAGCTTAGTAGGGTGGTCAATATTAAGTACGCAGTATTTT.

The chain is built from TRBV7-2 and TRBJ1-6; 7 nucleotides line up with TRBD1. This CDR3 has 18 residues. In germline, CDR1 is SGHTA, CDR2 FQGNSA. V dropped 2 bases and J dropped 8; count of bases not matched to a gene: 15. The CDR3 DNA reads TGTGCCAGCAGCTTACGGAATGTATTACAGGGGAGAGATTCACCCCTCCACTTT. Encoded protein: CASSLRNVLQGRDSPLHF.

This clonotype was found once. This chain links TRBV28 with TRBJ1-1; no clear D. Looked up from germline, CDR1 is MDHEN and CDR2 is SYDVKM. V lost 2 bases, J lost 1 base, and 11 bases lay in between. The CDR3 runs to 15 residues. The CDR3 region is CASSLNYRGNTEAFF. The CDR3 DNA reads TGTGCCAGCAGTTTAAATTACCGGGGGAACACTGAAGCTTTCTTT.

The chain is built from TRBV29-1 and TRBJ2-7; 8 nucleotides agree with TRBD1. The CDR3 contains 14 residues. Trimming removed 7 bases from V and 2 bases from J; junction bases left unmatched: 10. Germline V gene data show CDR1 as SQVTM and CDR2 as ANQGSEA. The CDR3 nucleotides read TGCAGCGCTGAGTGGACAGGGACACCCTACGAGCAGTACTTC. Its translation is CSAEWTGTPYEQYF.

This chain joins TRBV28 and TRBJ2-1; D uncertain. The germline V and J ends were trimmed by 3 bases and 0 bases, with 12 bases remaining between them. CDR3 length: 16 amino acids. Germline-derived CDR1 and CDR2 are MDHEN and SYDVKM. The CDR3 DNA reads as TGTGCCAGCAGTTTCGGCGGCCTCAGCTCCTACAATGAGCAGTTCTTC. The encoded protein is CASSFGGLSSYNEQFF. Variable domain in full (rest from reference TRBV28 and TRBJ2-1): DVKVTQSSRYLVKRTGEKVFLECVQDMDHENMFWYRQDPGLGLRLIYFSYDVKMKEKGDIPEGYSVSREKKERFSLILESASTNQTSMYLCASSFGGLSSYNEQFFGPGTRLTVL.

The CDR3 protein is CASSPRGRFAGEQFF. Here the CDR3 DNA reads TGTGCCAGCAGTCCTCGGGGACGGTTCGCTGGTGAGCAGTTCTTC. The chain employs TRBV12-3 or TRBV12-4 and TRBJ2-1, with D perhaps matching TRBD1 or TRBD2 (5 bases each). The V and J ends lost 5 bases and 9 bases respectively, with 20 bases between them. This CDR3 has 15 residues.

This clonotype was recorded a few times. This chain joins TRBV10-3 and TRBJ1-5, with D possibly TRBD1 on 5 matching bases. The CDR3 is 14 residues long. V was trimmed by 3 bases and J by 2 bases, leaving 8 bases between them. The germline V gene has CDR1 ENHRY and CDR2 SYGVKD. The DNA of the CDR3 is TGTGCCATCAGTGAACAGGCTGGCAATCAGCCCCAGCATTTT. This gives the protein CAISEQAGNQPQHF.

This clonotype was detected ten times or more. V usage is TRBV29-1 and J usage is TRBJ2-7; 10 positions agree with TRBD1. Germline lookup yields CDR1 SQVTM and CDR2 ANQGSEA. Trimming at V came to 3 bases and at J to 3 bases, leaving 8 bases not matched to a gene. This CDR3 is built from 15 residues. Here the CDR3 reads CSVEDSGTGDYEQYF. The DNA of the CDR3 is TGCAGCGTTGAGGACTCCGGGACAGGGGACTACGAGCAGTACTTC.

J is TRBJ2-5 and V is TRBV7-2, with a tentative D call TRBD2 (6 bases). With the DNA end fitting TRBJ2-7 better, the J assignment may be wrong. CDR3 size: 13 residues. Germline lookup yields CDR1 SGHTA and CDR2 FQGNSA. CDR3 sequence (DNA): TGTGCCAGCGGGACTCCTAACCGGGGCGAGCAGTACTTC. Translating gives CASGTPNRGEQYF.